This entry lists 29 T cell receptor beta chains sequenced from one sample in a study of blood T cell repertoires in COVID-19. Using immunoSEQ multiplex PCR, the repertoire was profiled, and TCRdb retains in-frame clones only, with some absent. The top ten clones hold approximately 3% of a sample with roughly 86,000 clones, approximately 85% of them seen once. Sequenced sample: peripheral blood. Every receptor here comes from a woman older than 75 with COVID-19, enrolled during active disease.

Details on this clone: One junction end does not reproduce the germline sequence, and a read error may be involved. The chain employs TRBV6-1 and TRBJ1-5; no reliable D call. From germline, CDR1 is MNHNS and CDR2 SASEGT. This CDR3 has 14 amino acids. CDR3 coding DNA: TGTGCCAGCAGTGACCCAGTGGGCAATCAGCTCCAGCATTTT. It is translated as CASSDPVGNQLQHF.

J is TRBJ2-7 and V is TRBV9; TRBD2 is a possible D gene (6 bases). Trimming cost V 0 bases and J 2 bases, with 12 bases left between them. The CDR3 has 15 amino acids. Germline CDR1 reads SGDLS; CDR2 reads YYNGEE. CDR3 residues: CASSVAAEGPYEQYF. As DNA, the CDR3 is TGTGCCAGCAGCGTAGCGGCGGAGGGTCCCTACGAGCAGTACTTC.

The CDR3 sequence is CASSPTGEETQYF. CDR3 bases: TGTGCCAGCAGCCCCACAGGGGAAGAGACCCAGTACTTC. The V gene is TRBV11-3, the J gene TRBJ2-5; 7 bases map to TRBD1. Germline lookup yields CDR1 SGHNT and CDR2 YENEEA. The V and J ends lost 5 bases and 3 bases, in that order; junction bases with no gene match: 3. The CDR3 extends over 13 amino acids.

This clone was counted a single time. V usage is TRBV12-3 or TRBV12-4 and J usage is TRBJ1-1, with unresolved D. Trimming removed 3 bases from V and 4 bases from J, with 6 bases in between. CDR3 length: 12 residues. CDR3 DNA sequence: TGTGCCAGCAGTTTCTTCGTCACTGAAGCTTTCTTT. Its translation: CASSFFVTEAFF.

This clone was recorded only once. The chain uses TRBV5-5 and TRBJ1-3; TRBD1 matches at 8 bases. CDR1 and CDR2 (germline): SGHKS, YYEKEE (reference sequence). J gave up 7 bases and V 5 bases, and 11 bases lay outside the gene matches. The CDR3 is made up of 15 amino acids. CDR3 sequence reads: CASRPRQGMGNTIYF. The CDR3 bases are TGTGCCAGCAGACCTAGACAGGGGATGGGGAACACCATATATTTT.

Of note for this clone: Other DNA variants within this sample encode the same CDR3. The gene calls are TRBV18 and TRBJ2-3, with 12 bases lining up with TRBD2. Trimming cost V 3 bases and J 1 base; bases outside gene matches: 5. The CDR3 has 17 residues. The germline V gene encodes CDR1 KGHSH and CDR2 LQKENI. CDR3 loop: CASSPLAGGPGTDTQYF. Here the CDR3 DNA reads TGTGCCAGCTCACCCCTAGCGGGGGGGCCGGGCACAGATACGCAGTATTTT. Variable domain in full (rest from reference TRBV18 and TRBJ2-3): NAGVMQNPRHLVRRRGQEARLRCSPMKGHSHVYWYRQLPEEGLKFMVYLQKENIIDESGMPKERFSAEFPKEGPSILRIQQVVRGDSAAYFCASSPLAGGPGTDTQYFGPGTRLTVL.

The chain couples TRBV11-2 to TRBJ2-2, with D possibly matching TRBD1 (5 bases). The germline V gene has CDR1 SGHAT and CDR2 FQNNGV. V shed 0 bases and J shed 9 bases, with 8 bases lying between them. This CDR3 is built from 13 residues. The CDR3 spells CASSLERGRELFF. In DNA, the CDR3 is TGTGCCAGCAGCTTAGAAAGGGGCAGGGAGCTGTTTTTT.

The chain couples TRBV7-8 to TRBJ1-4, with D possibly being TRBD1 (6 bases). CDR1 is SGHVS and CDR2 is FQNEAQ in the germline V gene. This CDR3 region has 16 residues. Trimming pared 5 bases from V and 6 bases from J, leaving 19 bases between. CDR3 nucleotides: TGTGCCAGCAGCCCAAGCCTAGGACAGTCATATGAAAAACTGTTTTTT. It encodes CASSPSLGQSYEKLFF.

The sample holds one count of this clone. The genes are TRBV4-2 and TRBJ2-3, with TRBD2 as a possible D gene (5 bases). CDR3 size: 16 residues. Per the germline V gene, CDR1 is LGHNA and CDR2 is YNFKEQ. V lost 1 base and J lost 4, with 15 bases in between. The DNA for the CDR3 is TGTGCCAGCAGCCAAGGTTCGAGCGGACCATCAGATACGCAGTATTTT. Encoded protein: CASSQGSSGPSDTQYF.

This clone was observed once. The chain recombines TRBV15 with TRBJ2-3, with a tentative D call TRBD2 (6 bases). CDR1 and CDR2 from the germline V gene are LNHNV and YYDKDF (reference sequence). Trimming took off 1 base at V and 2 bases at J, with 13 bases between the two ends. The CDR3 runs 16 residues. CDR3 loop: CATSRGDSWATDTQYF. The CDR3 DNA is TGTGCCACCAGCAGAGGGGACTCTTGGGCCACAGATACGCAGTATTTT.

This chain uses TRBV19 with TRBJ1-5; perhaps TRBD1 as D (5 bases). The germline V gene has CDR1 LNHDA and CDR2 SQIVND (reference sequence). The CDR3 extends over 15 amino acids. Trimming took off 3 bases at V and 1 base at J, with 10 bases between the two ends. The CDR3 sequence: CASSIAGSSNQPQHF. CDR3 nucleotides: TGTGCCAGTAGTATTGCAGGGTCGAGCAATCAGCCCCAGCATTTT. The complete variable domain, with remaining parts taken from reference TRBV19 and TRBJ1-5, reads DGGITQSPKYLFRKEGQNVTLSCEQNLNHDAMYWYRQDPGQGLRLIYYSQIVNDFQKGDIAEGYSVSREKKESFPLTVTSAQKNPTAFYLCASSIAGSSNQPQHFGDGTRLSIL.

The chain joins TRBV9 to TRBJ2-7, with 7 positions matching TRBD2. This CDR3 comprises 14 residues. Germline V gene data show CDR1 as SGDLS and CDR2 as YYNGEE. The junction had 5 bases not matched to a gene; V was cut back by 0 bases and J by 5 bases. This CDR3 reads CASSVGGGVNEQYF. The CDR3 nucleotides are TGTGCCAGCAGCGTAGGTGGGGGGGTCAACGAGCAGTACTTC.

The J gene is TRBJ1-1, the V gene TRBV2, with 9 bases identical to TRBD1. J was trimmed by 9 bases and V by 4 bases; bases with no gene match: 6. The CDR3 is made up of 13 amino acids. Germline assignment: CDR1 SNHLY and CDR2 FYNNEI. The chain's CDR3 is CASSGDRETQAFF. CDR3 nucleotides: TGTGCCAGCAGTGGGGACAGGGAAACCCAAGCTTTCTTT.

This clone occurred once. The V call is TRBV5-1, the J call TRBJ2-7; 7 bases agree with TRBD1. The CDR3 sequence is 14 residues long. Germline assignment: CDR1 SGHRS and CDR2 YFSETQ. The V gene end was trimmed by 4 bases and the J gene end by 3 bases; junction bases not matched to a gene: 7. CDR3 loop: CASSTGQTYYEQYF. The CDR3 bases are TGCGCCAGCAGCACGGGACAGACCTACTACGAGCAGTACTTC.

The CDR3 region has the DNA TGTGCCAGCAGTAGCGGGGGGGTTCGTGAGACCCAGTACTTC. Protein: CASSSGGVRETQYF. The V call is TRBV5-4, the J call TRBJ2-5, with 11 bases fitting TRBD2. Germline loops: CDR1 SGHNT, CDR2 YYREEE (reference sequence). The length of the CDR3 is 14 residues. V trimming: 5 bases; J trimming: 5 bases; junction bases outside the gene matches: 5.

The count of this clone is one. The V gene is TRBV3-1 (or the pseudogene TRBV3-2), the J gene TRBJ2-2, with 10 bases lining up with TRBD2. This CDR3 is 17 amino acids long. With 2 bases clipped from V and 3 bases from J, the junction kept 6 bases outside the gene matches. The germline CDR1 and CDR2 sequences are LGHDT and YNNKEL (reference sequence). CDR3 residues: CASSQWSGRVYTGELFF. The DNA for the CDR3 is TGTGCCAGCAGCCAATGGAGCGGGAGGGTATACACCGGGGAGCTGTTTTTT.

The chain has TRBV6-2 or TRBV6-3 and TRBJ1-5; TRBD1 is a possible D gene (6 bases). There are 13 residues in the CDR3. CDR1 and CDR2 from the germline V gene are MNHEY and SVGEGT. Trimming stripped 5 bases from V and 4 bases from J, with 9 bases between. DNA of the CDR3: TGTGCCAGCAGTCGTGGACAGAATCAGCCCCAGCATTTT. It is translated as CASSRGQNQPQHF.

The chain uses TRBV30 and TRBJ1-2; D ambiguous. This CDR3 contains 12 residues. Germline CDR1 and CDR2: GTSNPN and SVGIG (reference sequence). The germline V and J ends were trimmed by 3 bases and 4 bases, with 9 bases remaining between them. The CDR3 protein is CAWSGGSYGYTF. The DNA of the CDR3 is TGTGCCTGGAGCGGTGGGAGCTATGGCTACACCTTC.

CDR3 sequence (DNA): TGTGCCACCAGTGAAGCCGGGACAGGCCGACTGTTTTTT. It specifies CATSEAGTGRLFF. V is TRBV24-1 and J is TRBJ2-2; 8 nucleotides match TRBD1. CDR1 and CDR2 from the germline V gene are KGHDR and SFDVKD. J lost 14 bases, V lost 4 bases, and 8 bases had no gene match. This CDR3 comprises 13 residues.

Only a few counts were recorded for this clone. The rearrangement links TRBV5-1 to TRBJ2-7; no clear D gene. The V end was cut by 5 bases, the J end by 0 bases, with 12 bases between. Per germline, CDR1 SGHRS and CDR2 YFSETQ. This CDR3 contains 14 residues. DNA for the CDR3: TGCGCCAGCAGTCCGATGGCCGTCTCCTACGAGCAGTACTTC. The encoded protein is CASSPMAVSYEQYF.

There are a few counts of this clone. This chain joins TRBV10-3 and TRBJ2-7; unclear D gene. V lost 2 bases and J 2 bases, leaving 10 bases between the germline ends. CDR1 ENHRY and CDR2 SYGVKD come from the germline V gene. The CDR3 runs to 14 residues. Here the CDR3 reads CAISENNGAYEQYF. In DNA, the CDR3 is TGTGCCATCAGTGAGAATAACGGAGCCTACGAGCAGTACTTC.

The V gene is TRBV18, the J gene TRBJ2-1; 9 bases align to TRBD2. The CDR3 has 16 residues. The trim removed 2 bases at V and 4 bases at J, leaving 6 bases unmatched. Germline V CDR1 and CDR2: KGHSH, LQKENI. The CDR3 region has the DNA TGTGCCAGCTCACCAAACCTAGCGGGAATATACAATGAGCAGTTCTTC. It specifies CASSPNLAGIYNEQFF. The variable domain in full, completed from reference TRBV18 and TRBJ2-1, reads NAGVMQNPRHLVRRRGQEARLRCSPMKGHSHVYWYRQLPEEGLKFMVYLQKENIIDESGMPKERFSAEFPKEGPSILRIQQVVRGDSAAYFCASSPNLAGIYNEQFFGPGTRLTVL.

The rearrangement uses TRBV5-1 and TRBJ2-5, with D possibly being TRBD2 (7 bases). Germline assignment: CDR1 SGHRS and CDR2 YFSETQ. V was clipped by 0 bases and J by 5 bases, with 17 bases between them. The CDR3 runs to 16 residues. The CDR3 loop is CASSLGFGGPLETQYF. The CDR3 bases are TGCGCCAGCAGCTTGGGCTTCGGGGGGCCCTTGGAGACCCAGTACTTC.

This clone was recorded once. CDR3 nucleotides: TGTGCCAGCAGCGCGGTCTACGAGCAGTACTTC. Amino acids: CASSAVYEQYF. This rearrangement joins TRBV11-2 to TRBJ2-7; the D is unclear. CDR1 and CDR2 (germline): SGHAT, FQNNGV. V was clipped by 5 bases and J by 3 bases, with 5 bases between them. The CDR3 is made up of 11 amino acids.

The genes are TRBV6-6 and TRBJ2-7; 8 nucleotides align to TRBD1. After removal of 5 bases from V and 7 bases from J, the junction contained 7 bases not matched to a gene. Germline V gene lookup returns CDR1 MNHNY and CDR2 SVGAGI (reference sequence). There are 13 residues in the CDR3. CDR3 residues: CASSLRGLGEQYF. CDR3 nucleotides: TGTGCCAGCAGTCTCAGGGGGCTCGGAGAGCAGTACTTC.

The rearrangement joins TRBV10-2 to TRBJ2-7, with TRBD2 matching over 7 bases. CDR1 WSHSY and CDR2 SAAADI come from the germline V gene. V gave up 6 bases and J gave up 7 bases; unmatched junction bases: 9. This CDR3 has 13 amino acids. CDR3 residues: CASRRGSLGEQYF. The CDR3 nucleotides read TGCGCCAGCAGGCGGGGGTCACTGGGAGAGCAGTACTTC.

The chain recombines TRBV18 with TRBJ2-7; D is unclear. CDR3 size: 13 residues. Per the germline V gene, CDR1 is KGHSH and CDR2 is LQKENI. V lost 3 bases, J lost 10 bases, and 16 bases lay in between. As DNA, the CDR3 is TGTGCCAGCTCACCTTCAGGAACAGAGATTCAGTACTTC. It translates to CASSPSGTEIQYF.

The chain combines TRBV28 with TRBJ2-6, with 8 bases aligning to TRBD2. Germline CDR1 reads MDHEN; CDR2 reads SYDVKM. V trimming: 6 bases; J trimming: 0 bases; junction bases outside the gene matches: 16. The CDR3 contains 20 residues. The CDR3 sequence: CASRLTGYRGRRSGANVLTF. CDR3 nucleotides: TGTGCCAGCAGACTGACAGGCTACCGCGGGAGGCGCTCTGGGGCCAACGTCCTGACTTTC.

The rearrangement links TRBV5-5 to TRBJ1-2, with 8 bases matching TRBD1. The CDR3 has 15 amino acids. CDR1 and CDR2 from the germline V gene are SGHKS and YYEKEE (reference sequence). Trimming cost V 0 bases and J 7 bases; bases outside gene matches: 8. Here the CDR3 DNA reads TGTGCCAGCAGCTTGGGATCAGGGGGCTCGGGTGGCTACACCTTC. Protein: CASSLGSGGSGGYTF.